This paragraph covers one T cell receptor beta chain sequence. Its antigen is undetermined. The sample comes from a study of regulatory T cells in long-lasting Graves disease. Study-wide background: Newly diagnosed Graves' patients had taken antithyroid drugs under 3 months.

The CDR3 covers 14 residues. Deletions cut 8 bases from V and 5 bases from J, with 17 bases between. Germline lookup yields CDR1 SNHLY and CDR2 FYNNEI. Study-wide findings and caveats: Persistent disease samples used TRBV28, TRBJ1-2 and TRBJ2-5 preferentially. Lower TCR diversity characterized persistent Graves' patients relative to newly diagnosed patients.

Arm-PCR with iRepertoire HTBI primers amplified the CDR3 regions for these TCR beta libraries. TCRdb re-analysed the multiplex PCR reads in MiXCR, keeping a single row per CDR3 protein. Among around 400,000 distinct CDR3 sequences, 15% were seen once, and the ten largest hold roughly 8%. Stated time point: newly diagnosed GD, antithyroid drugs for less than 3 months. Scientists built the TCR library using RNA that was extracted from PBMCs. These same data were also listed under a study on T cells in Graves' hyperthyroidism and ophthalmopathy.

The origin of this receptor is a woman aged 40-49 years with Graves disease. Material: peripheral blood mononuclear cells (PBMCs), obtained at new diagnosis, from a patient treated with antithyroid drugs. The gene calls are TRBV2 and TRBJ2-3; D might be TRBD2 (6 bases). CDR3 sequence: CASQLGRRGDTQYF. The DNA of the CDR3 is TGTGCCAGCCAGCTGGGCCGGCGGGGAGATACGCAGTATTTT.